The rows below give T cell receptor beta chains drawn from one sample of a study of post-analysis software for immune sequencing data. Each CDR3 protein is one row after TCRdb ran MiXCR on the PCR reads. Seen here are hundreds of thousands of distinct CDR3 sequences, 25% to 30% observed once, and the top ten hold 0.56%. The sample comprised blood. Source of these receptors: a girl under 18 with multiple sclerosis. CDR3s include the opening cysteine and the closing phenylalanine or tryptophan.

>TRBV4-3|TRBJ2-5
CASSRDIQETQYF
>TRBV20-1|TRBJ2-1
CSASDRGGVSYNEQFF
>TRBV5-1|TRBJ2-1
CASSPEVLYNEQFF
>TRBV7-8|TRBJ1-1
CASSLDRFQLNTEAFF
>TRBV7-9|TRBJ1-2
CAYERWDYGYTF
>TRBV7-9|TRBJ2-5
CASSKTSGGQETQYF
>TRBV2|TRBJ1-6
CASSPRVSPLHF
>TRBV7-2|TRBJ2-5
CASSFLQGANEQYF
>TRBV5-1|TRBJ2-7
CASSLVSVGVGASYEQYF
>TRBV29-1|TRBJ1-4
CSVDPGRFF
>TRBV4-3|TRBJ2-3
CASSRTETSGSTDTQYF
>TRBV29-1|TRBJ2-5
CSGRLGGETQYF
>TRBV15|TRBJ1-6
CATSRGPGWSSPLHF
>TRBV4-1|TRBJ1-5
CASSQGRYQPQHF
>TRBV27|TRBJ2-5
CASSPRTPGQNRIQETQYF
>TRBV10-1|TRBJ2-4
CASSDRAGAAKNIQYF
>TRBV20-1|TRBJ1-1
CSASSGQEMNTEAFF
>TRBV12-5|TRBJ2-1
CASGWDGEQFF
>TRBV29-1|TRBJ2-1
CSDIGRDNEQFF
>TRBV20-1|TRBJ2-1
CSASSSRASALSSYNEQFF
>TRBV3-1|TRBJ1-1
CASSQNDRAGEAFF
>TRBV4-1|TRBJ2-7
CASSQGHEQYF
>TRBV24-1|TRBJ2-1
CATSPWRSYNEQFF
>TRBV4-3|TRBJ2-5
CASSQDSLGETQYF
>TRBV6-1|TRBJ2-3
CASLRTSTTDTQYF
>TRBV12-3/TRBV12-4|TRBJ1-2
CASSSRQGTNYGYTF
>TRBV28|TRBJ1-2
CASSLRGWGYTF
>TRBV6-1|TRBJ2-7
CASSEWVLGYEQYF
>TRBV3-1|TRBJ2-4
CASSNLGGAKNIQYF
>TRBV20-1|TRBJ2-3
CSAASASSTDTQYF
>TRBV11-2|TRBJ2-7
CASSPDITYEQYF
>TRBV3-1|TRBJ2-7
CASSQVSRRKYF
>TRBV6-2/TRBV6-3|TRBJ1-2
CASSYSPGTYGYTF
>TRBV29-1|TRBJ2-1
CSVGTDEQFF
>TRBV29-1|TRBJ2-1
CSVEDRSGGGVTYNGQFF
>TRBV20-1|TRBJ2-3
CSALTPTSGTDTQYF
>TRBV6-2/TRBV6-3|TRBJ2-2
CASSYIRGWNTGELFF
>TRBV2|TRBJ1-5
CASRGRGSNQPQHF
>TRBV20-1|TRBJ2-7
CSARDQASYEQYF
>TRBV20-1|TRBJ2-1
CSAPPFLAVGSYNEQFF
>TRBV7-2|TRBJ1-2
CASSLRPGPSYGYTF
>TRBV12-3/TRBV12-4|TRBJ1-5
CASTKDSVHQPQHF
>TRBV29-1|TRBJ2-3
CSAPSSGDSTDTQYF
>TRBV5-1|TRBJ2-3
CASSPKRDRATDTQYF
>TRBV7-9|TRBJ1-5
CASSLFPPRGQPQHF
>TRBV15|TRBJ2-5
CATSRGGSEETQYF
>TRBV28|TRBJ2-7
CASSSQSSGTGLSYEQYF
>TRBV7-2|TRBJ2-3
CASSFAAGTDTQYF
>TRBV28|TRBJ2-4
CASREAGWNIQYF
>TRBV12-3/TRBV12-4|TRBJ2-6
CASSAPGRPFIGLTF
>TRBV11-2|TRBJ1-1
CASSFGSSTEAFF